This is a list of T cell receptor beta chains from one sample in a study of blood T cell repertoires in COVID-19. TCRdb's table, derived via immunoSEQ multiplex PCR, lists solely in-frame clones and lacks some. The sample records about 290,000 clones, roughly 86% being singletons. The sample was peripheral blood. The receptors shown here come from a woman younger than 45 with COVID-19, enrolled during active disease. CDR3s include the opening cysteine and the closing phenylalanine or tryptophan. The D gene is left open where the match is weak. Clone size is stated in some rows and not others, as once, few, many or a class when expanded.

NA | TRBJ1-2 | once | TRBV5-4 | TGTGCCAGCAGCCTGGGGGCCGGTTATGGCTACACCTTC | CASSLGAGYGYTF
TRBD2 | TRBJ2-3 | NA | TRBV6-6 | TGTGCCAGCAGTTACTGGCAGGGAGGGAGCACAGATACGCAGTATTTT | CASSYWQGGSTDTQYF
TRBD1 | TRBJ2-1 | NA | TRBV19 | TGTGCCAGTAGTATTCGGGGAGGCCCCGGGACAGGGGGCGTCAATGAGCAGTTCTTC | CASSIRGGPGTGGVNEQFF
TRBD1 | TRBJ2-3 | NA | TRBV6-5 | TGTGCCAGCAGTTACTCGGGGCAGGGGACAGCTACGCAGTATTTT | CASSYSGQGTATQYF
NA | TRBJ2-7 | NA | TRBV6-5 | TGTGCCATAATACAGGCCACCGGGTACGAGCAGTACTTC | CAIIQATGYEQYF
TRBD2 | TRBJ2-7 | NA | TRBV7-2 | TGTGCCAGCAGCTTAAAATCGGGACTAGCGGGCGAGCAGTACTTC | CASSLKSGLAGEQYF
NA | TRBJ2-1 | few | TRBV6-6 | TGTGCCAGCAGCCGGTCCTCTGGGCCTTACAATGAGCAGTTCTTC | CASSRSSGPYNEQFF
NA | TRBJ1-6 | NA | TRBV19 | TGTGCCAGTAGTATGGGACACGGATCACCCCTCCACTTT | CASSMGHGSPLHF
TRBD1 | TRBJ2-3 | NA | TRBV10-1 | TGCGCCAGCAGCGGACAGGAGCCCACAGATACGCAGTATTTT | CASSGQEPTDTQYF
NA | TRBJ1-1 | NA | TRBV10-3 | TGTGCCATCAGCGGGACTCGCGAAGCTTTCTTT | CAISGTREAFF
TRBD2 | TRBJ2-3 | NA | TRBV10-3 | TGTGCCATCAGTGCAGCTAGCGGGGGAGACACAGATACGCAGTATTTT | CAISAASGGDTDTQYF
NA | TRBJ2-5 | NA | TRBV20-1 | TGCAGTGCGCAGGACTCTGGGACCCAGTACTTC | CSAQDSGTQYF
TRBD1 | TRBJ1-4 | NA | TRBV4-1 | TGCGCCAGCAGCCTTACTCCGACGGGACAGGCAAATGAAAAACTGTTTTTT | CASSLTPTGQANEKLFF
NA | TRBJ1-1 | few | TRBV6-2/TRBV6-3 | TGTGCCAGCAGTTACACACCAAGTCCGCAAGCTTTCTTT | CASSYTPSPQAFF
NA | TRBJ1-2 | NA | TRBV7-8 | TGTGCCAGCAGCTTGATTTCGGGGGGCTATGGCTACACCTTC | CASSLISGGYGYTF
TRBD1 | TRBJ1-6 | NA | TRBV5-1 | TGCGCCAGCAGCTCAGGGACAGGGAATTCACCCCTCCACTTT | CASSSGTGNSPLHF
TRBD2 | TRBJ2-6 | NA | TRBV29-1 | TGCAGCGCCGGGGAGGGCCTACTTGGCTCTGGGGCCAACGTCCTGACTTTC | CSAGEGLLGSGANVLTF
NA | TRBJ2-7 | NA | TRBV5-4 | TGTGCCAGCAATACGGGGTCCCTAGACGAGCAGTACTTC | CASNTGSLDEQYF
TRBD1 | TRBJ1-4 | NA | TRBV6-4 | TGTGCCAGCAGCCAAACCCAAGGAACAGGGGATGAAAAACTGTTTTTT | CASSQTQGTGDEKLFF
NA | TRBJ1-6 | NA | TRBV10-3 | TGTGCCATCAGGTCACCGGACCCGGGGAATTCACCCCTCCACTTT | CAIRSPDPGNSPLHF
NA | TRBJ1-1 | NA | TRBV11-2 | TGTGCCAGCAGCATATTGACAGTCATGAACACTGAAGCTTTCTTT | CASSILTVMNTEAFF
NA | TRBJ2-6 | NA | TRBV7-2 | TGTGCCAGCAGCCCCGTCCGCTCTGGGGCCAACGTCCTGACTTTC | CASSPVRSGANVLTF
TRBD1 | TRBJ2-1 | once | TRBV5-1 | TGCGCCAGCAGCACAAAGGACAGGGGTCGTGAGCAGTTCTTC | CASSTKDRGREQFF
TRBD1 | TRBJ1-5 | NA | TRBV27 | TGTGCCAGCAGTTTATCGGCAGGGGGGATTATACCCCAGCATTTT | CASSLSAGGIIPQHF
NA | TRBJ2-1 | NA | TRBV4-1 | TGCGCCAGCAGCCCGTCGGACAGCCTCTACAATGAGCAGTTCTTC | CASSPSDSLYNEQFF
NA | TRBJ2-2 | NA | TRBV6-5 | TGTGCCAGCAGTTACACTTCGGGGTTTGGGGGGGAGCTGTTTTTT | CASSYTSGFGGELFF
NA | TRBJ1-4 | NA | TRBV7-9 | TGTGCCAGCAGCCCAGGGATGCCAACTAATGAAAAACTGTTTTTT | CASSPGMPTNEKLFF
TRBD2 | TRBJ2-3 | NA | TRBV30 | TGTGCCTGGACTAGCGGGGGGTTGAGCACAGATACGCAGTATTTT | CAWTSGGLSTDTQYF
TRBD2 | TRBJ2-7 | NA | TRBV27 | TGTGCCAGCAGTTTTTGGGCGGGGGGCCAGAGCGAGCAGTACTTC | CASSFWAGGQSEQYF
NA | TRBJ2-7 | NA | TRBV19 | TGTGCCAGTAGTATCCGGACTACCGTCTACGAGCAGTACTTC | CASSIRTTVYEQYF
NA | TRBJ1-2 | few | TRBV29-1 | TGCAGCGTGAGGGGCAGGGGCCTTAACTATGGCTACACCTTC | CSVRGRGLNYGYTF
NA | TRBJ1-2 | NA | TRBV18 | TGTGCCAGCTCACTGATCGATGGGGGGATAAACTATGGCTACACCTTC | CASSLIDGGINYGYTF
NA | TRBJ2-5 | NA | TRBV7-2 | TGTGCCAGCAGCCAGTGGGGGGAGGAGACCCAGTACTTC | CASSQWGEETQYF
NA | TRBJ1-2 | NA | TRBV10-3 | TGTGCCATCAGTGAGTCCCCCTTCGACAGTAGGTATGGCTACACCTTC | CAISESPFDSRYGYTF
TRBD1 | TRBJ2-1 | NA | TRBV6-6 | TGTGCCAGCAGTTACCGGGACAGCTACAATGAGCAGTTCTTC | CASSYRDSYNEQFF
TRBD2 | TRBJ2-2 | NA | TRBV7-9 | TGTGCCAGCAGCTTCGGGACTAGCGGGGCCACCGGGGAGCTGTTTTTT | CASSFGTSGATGELFF
TRBD1 | TRBJ2-3 | NA | TRBV5-6 | TGTGCCAGCAGCCTAACCGGACAGGGGCAAGTAGATACGCAGTATTTT | CASSLTGQGQVDTQYF
TRBD2 | TRBJ2-5 | NA | TRBV7-6 | TGTGCCAGCAGCCGCGCAGGGAGGGCCGGGAGGGAGACCCAGTACTTC | CASSRAGRAGRETQYF
TRBD1 | TRBJ2-7 | once | TRBV18 | TGTGCCAGCTCACAATTACAGGGGGCCTACGAGCAGTACTTC | CASSQLQGAYEQYF
NA | TRBJ1-1 | NA | TRBV3-1/TRBV3-2 | TGTGCCAGCAGCCGGGAGCCCGGCCCTGAAGCTTTCTTT | CASSREPGPEAFF
TRBD2 | TRBJ2-3 | NA | TRBV4-1 | TGCGCCAGCAGCCAAGATCGGCTAGCGGGGAGGAAAGATACGCAGTATTTT | CASSQDRLAGRKDTQYF
NA | TRBJ2-1 | NA | TRBV18 | TGTGCCAGCTCACCGACACAGGGGACTCATGAGCAGTTCTTC | CASSPTQGTHEQFF
NA | TRBJ2-7 | few | TRBV2 | TGTGCCAGCGAGGCAGGAGGCTCCTACGAGCAGTACTTC | CASEAGGSYEQYF
TRBD1 | TRBJ1-1 | NA | TRBV5-1 | TGCGCCAGCAGCTTGGACCCCGGAGGGGACAGGGCTTTCTTT | CASSLDPGGDRAFF
NA | TRBJ1-1 | NA | TRBV29-1 | TGCAGCGTTGTAGGGGGTACTGAAGCTTTCTTT | CSVVGGTEAFF
TRBD2 | TRBJ2-5 | NA | TRBV20-1 | TGCAGTGCGCGGATGGGAGGGGCCCAGTACTTC | CSARMGGAQYF
TRBD1 | TRBJ1-6 | NA | TRBV7-6 | TGTGCCAGCAGCTTAGAACAGGGGAGGTCCTATAATTCACCCCTCCACTTT | CASSLEQGRSYNSPLHF
NA | TRBJ1-2 | NA | TRBV28 | TGTGCCAGCAGTCTCTACAGGGATACGGGAGGCTACACCTTC | CASSLYRDTGGYTF
TRBD2 | TRBJ2-5 | NA | TRBV3-1/TRBV3-2 | TGTGCCAGCAGCCAAGGTAGCGGGGGGAAGGTTCGAGAGACCCAGTACTTC | CASSQGSGGKVRETQYF
NA | TRBJ2-6 | NA | TRBV6-1 | TGTGCCAGCAGTGAATCCCCAGGGGTATCCTCTGGGGCCAACGTCCTGACTTTC | CASSESPGVSSGANVLTF
NA | TRBJ1-4 | NA | TRBV28 | TGTGCCAGCAGTTTTGGAGGGACGGGTAATGAAAAACTGTTTTTT | CASSFGGTGNEKLFF
TRBD2 | TRBJ2-1 | NA | TRBV5-1 | TGCGCCAGCAGCTCGAGAGTCCAGAGCGGGGCCTCGTACAATGAGCAGTTCTTC | CASSSRVQSGASYNEQFF
TRBD1 | TRBJ1-2 | NA | TRBV19 | TGTGCCAGTAGTGTGCCGGGACAGGGCGGCTATGGCTACACCTTC | CASSVPGQGGYGYTF
TRBD2 | TRBJ2-2 | NA | TRBV27 | TGTGCCAGCAGTCCAGCGGGGGGGCCGTTTGGCACCGGGGAGCTGTTTTTT | CASSPAGGPFGTGELFF